Listed below are T cell receptor beta chains from one sample, sequenced in a study of T-cell reconstitution after alpha-beta-depleted transplantation in children. TCRdb redid the calling of the PCR reads with MiXCR, one entry per CDR3 protein. The table shows around 240,000 distinct CDR3 sequences, with roughly 7.7% occurring only once. The input for sequencing was PBMCs, mostly from graft donor cells, taken 180 days after TCRalphabeta/CD19-depleted stem cell transplant. The source is a male patient under 18 who had a stem cell transplant for acute lymphoblastic leukemia, so the T cells may come from the graft donor. Both conserved end residues are part of each CDR3. Clone size appears in some rows only: once, few, many, or a class for an expanded clone.

abundance: many
v_gene: TRBV19
j_gene: TRBJ1-2
CDR3aa: CASRLWDYGYTF

abundance: many
v_gene: TRBV28
j_gene: TRBJ2-3
CDR3aa: CASSQRGTDTQYF

abundance: many
v_gene: TRBV18
j_gene: TRBJ1-6
CDR3aa: CASSLRDLPSPLHF

abundance: many
v_gene: TRBV7-3
j_gene: TRBJ1-2
CDR3aa: CASSLGQGEGYTF

abundance: many
v_gene: TRBV20-1
j_gene: TRBJ2-1
CDR3aa: CSARVYGPIYNEQFF

abundance: NA
v_gene: TRBV5-1
j_gene: TRBJ2-2
CDR3aa: CASSISYRSGELFF

abundance: many
v_gene: TRBV11-2
j_gene: TRBJ1-3
CDR3aa: CASSLRDTLTGNTIYF

abundance: many
v_gene: TRBV29-1
j_gene: TRBJ2-7
CDR3aa: CSVEEVPYEQYF

abundance: many
v_gene: TRBV7-9
j_gene: TRBJ1-3
CDR3aa: CASSLGQGNSGNTIYF

abundance: many
v_gene: TRBV7-7
j_gene: TRBJ2-3
CDR3aa: CASSPGQGDTDTQYF

abundance: many
v_gene: TRBV7-2
j_gene: TRBJ2-1
CDR3aa: CASSSQGHEQFF

abundance: many
v_gene: TRBV18
j_gene: TRBJ1-3
CDR3aa: CASSRQNSGNTIYF

abundance: NA
v_gene: TRBV6-7
j_gene: TRBJ2-7
CDR3aa: CALWTRKSYEQYF

abundance: many
v_gene: TRBV12-3/TRBV12-4
j_gene: TRBJ1-6
CDR3aa: CASSLSLGRHNSPLHF

abundance: many
v_gene: TRBV5-1
j_gene: TRBJ2-2
CDR3aa: CASSLGGITGELFF

abundance: few
v_gene: TRBV7-7
j_gene: TRBJ2-2
CDR3aa: CASSLDRDRGNTGELFF

abundance: many
v_gene: TRBV13
j_gene: TRBJ2-5
CDR3aa: CASSPWTGLWETQYF

abundance: few
v_gene: TRBV5-6
j_gene: TRBJ2-1
CDR3aa: CASSPWPSGRASGGFF

abundance: many
v_gene: TRBV20-1
j_gene: TRBJ2-7
CDR3aa: CSFRTVTYEQYF

abundance: many
v_gene: TRBV20-1
j_gene: TRBJ1-4
CDR3aa: CSARDMPGEKLFF

abundance: many
v_gene: TRBV25-1
j_gene: TRBJ2-1
CDR3aa: CASSGSGLAGGYNEQFF

abundance: many
v_gene: TRBV18
j_gene: TRBJ2-7
CDR3aa: CASSPTGLLYYEQYF

abundance: many
v_gene: TRBV2
j_gene: TRBJ2-5
CDR3aa: CASNTLDPASETQYF

abundance: many
v_gene: TRBV12-3/TRBV12-4
j_gene: TRBJ1-3
CDR3aa: CASRQGIGNTIYF

abundance: many
v_gene: TRBV7-2
j_gene: TRBJ2-2
CDR3aa: CASSSLGLRRRTGELFF

abundance: many
v_gene: TRBV27
j_gene: TRBJ2-7
CDR3aa: CASSREGRVYEQYF

abundance: NA
v_gene: TRBV4-1
j_gene: TRBJ1-5
CDR3aa: CASSQDDGFKPGQVPHFSNQPQHF

abundance: many
v_gene: TRBV27
j_gene: TRBJ2-2
CDR3aa: CASSWEGATNTGELFF

abundance: many
v_gene: TRBV12-3/TRBV12-4
j_gene: TRBJ2-5
CDR3aa: CASNQSYQETQYF

abundance: many
v_gene: TRBV4-3
j_gene: TRBJ1-6
CDR3aa: CASSQELTDNSPLHF

abundance: many
v_gene: TRBV5-6
j_gene: TRBJ2-2
CDR3aa: CASSLFGDTGELFF

abundance: few
v_gene: TRBV7-2
j_gene: TRBJ1-5
CDR3aa: CASSREVRWWQPQHF

abundance: many
v_gene: TRBV10-3
j_gene: TRBJ2-7
CDR3aa: CAISGSGTGTYEQYF

abundance: many
v_gene: TRBV12-3/TRBV12-4
j_gene: TRBJ1-2
CDR3aa: CASSLQGARGYTF

abundance: many
v_gene: TRBV6-5
j_gene: TRBJ1-2
CDR3aa: CASSYRGLSYGYTF

abundance: few
v_gene: TRBV6-1
j_gene: TRBJ2-6
CDR3aa: CASRKVGTVLRGANVLTF

abundance: many
v_gene: TRBV4-1
j_gene: TRBJ2-7
CDR3aa: CASSHVMGGYEQYF

abundance: many
v_gene: TRBV25-1
j_gene: TRBJ2-7
CDR3aa: CASSESRGQAEQYF

abundance: many
v_gene: TRBV7-9
j_gene: TRBJ2-1
CDR3aa: CASSSTSGSTAYNEQFF

abundance: many
v_gene: TRBV7-6
j_gene: TRBJ2-7
CDR3aa: CASSSSGGPGEQYF

abundance: many
v_gene: TRBV20-1
j_gene: TRBJ1-5
CDR3aa: CSAGTPGQGYSNQPQHF